These 13 T cell receptor beta chains came from one sample sequenced in a study of OX40 agonist ivuxolimab in advanced cancers. Assay used: immunoSEQ multiplex PCR; TCRdb lists only in-frame clones, some missing. The sample consists of over 25,000 clones, 81% of them appearing once. The sequencing here drew on CD4+ or CD8+ T cells sorted from blood, taken in a trial of the OX40 agonist ivuxolimab. The receptors come from an adult with an advanced solid tumor such as melanoma, head and neck, liver or kidney cancer.

As for this clone: The likely explanation is a read error, given a far larger clone one base away. The V and J genes are TRBV5-6 and TRBJ2-2; 7 bases align to TRBD1. The CDR3 totals 14 residues. CDR1 SGHDT and CDR2 YYEEEE come from the germline V gene. V lost 3 bases and J lost 7; bases outside the gene matches: 6. The CDR3 reads CASSSDRADGELFF. The CDR3 DNA reads as TGTGCCAGCAGCTCCGACAGGGCGGACGGGGAGCTGTTTTTT.

Only one count was recorded for this clone. This chain uses TRBV27 with TRBJ2-7, with D unclear. Looked up from germline, CDR1 is MNHEY and CDR2 is SMNVEV (reference sequence). This CDR3 is built from 13 residues. Trimming removed 3 bases from V and 0 bases from J, with 6 bases in between. CDR3 region: CASSFGPSYEQYF. The CDR3 DNA reads as TGTGCCAGCAGTTTTGGTCCCTCCTACGAGCAGTACTTC.

This chain uses TRBV13 with TRBJ2-7; 11 positions match TRBD2. Trimming at V came to 2 bases and at J to 6 bases, leaving 3 bases not matched to a gene. Germline V CDR1 and CDR2: PRHDT, FYEKMQ (reference sequence). This CDR3 spans 14 amino acids. The CDR3 sequence: CASSLRLAGLEQYF. CDR3 coding DNA: TGTGCCAGCAGCTTAAGACTAGCGGGGCTCGAGCAGTACTTC.

This rearrangement joins TRBV27 to TRBJ1-4, with a possible D match to TRBD1 (5 bases). The CDR3 has 15 amino acids. Germline-derived CDR1 and CDR2 are MNHEY and SMNVEV (reference sequence). The V end lost 2 bases, the J end lost 7 bases, and 14 bases lay between the germline ends. CDR3 sequence (DNA): TGTGCCAGCAGTTTAACACAGGAAAGCGGTGAAAAACTGTTTTTT. Amino acids: CASSLTQESGEKLFF.

V gene TRBV30 combines with J gene TRBJ2-7, with TRBD1 matching 9 bases. V lost 1 base, J lost 1 base, and 2 bases stayed unmatched. The length of the CDR3 is 14 residues. Germline lookup yields CDR1 GTSNPN and CDR2 SVGIG (reference sequence). Here the CDR3 DNA reads TGTGCCTGGAGTGCGGACAGGGGATCCTACGAGCAGTACTTC. This sequence encodes CAWSADRGSYEQYF.

Here the CDR3 reads CAWGGDGPGSTDTQYF. CDR3 DNA sequence: TGTGCCTGGGGGGGAGATGGGCCAGGGAGTACAGATACGCAGTATTTT. The V gene is TRBV30, the J gene TRBJ2-3; the D call may be TRBD1 or TRBD2 (5 bases each). V lost 5 bases and J 3 bases, leaving 21 bases between the germline ends. The germline gives CDR1 GTSNPN, CDR2 SVGIG (reference sequence). The CDR3 is 16 amino acids.

This sequence joins TRBV6-5 and TRBJ2-7; 7 nucleotides agree with TRBD2. The CDR3 is made up of 13 amino acids. Germline CDR1 and CDR2: MNHEY and SVGAGI. V lost 2 bases and J lost 2; bases outside the gene matches: 0. The CDR3 DNA reads as TGTGCCAGCAGTTACGGACTAGCCTACGAGCAGTACTTC. It yields the protein CASSYGLAYEQYF.

This clone was detected a few times. This sequence joins TRBV9 and TRBJ2-7, with D unclear. Trimming took 0 bases from V and 3 from J, leaving 13 bases between them. Germline V gene lookup returns CDR1 SGDLS and CDR2 YYNGEE. CDR3 length: 15 amino acids. The chain's CDR3 is CASSVGTSGFYEQYF. As DNA, the CDR3 is TGTGCCAGCAGCGTAGGGACCAGTGGCTTCTACGAGCAGTACTTC.

This chain joins TRBV28 and TRBJ1-4; possibly TRBD1 for D (5 bases). The germline gives CDR1 MDHEN, CDR2 SYDVKM. V lost 2 bases to trimming and J lost 4 bases, with 20 bases between them. The CDR3 is 18 residues long. This CDR3 is CASSLIMAGQLDNEKLFF. CDR3 in DNA: TGTGCCAGCAGTTTAATCATGGCAGGGCAACTGGATAATGAAAAACTGTTTTTT.

The chain combines TRBV5-4 with TRBJ2-1; D might be TRBD1 (5 bases). CDR1 is SGHNT and CDR2 is YYREEE in the germline V gene (reference sequence). The CDR3 runs 13 residues. The CDR3 region has the DNA TGTGCGAGCTGGGGCATCTACTACAATGAGCAGTTCTTC. Translated: CASWGIYYNEQFF.

This clone has just a few counts. V usage is TRBV13 and J usage is TRBJ2-7; 12 nucleotides match TRBD1. Germline-derived CDR1 and CDR2 are PRHDT and FYEKMQ (reference sequence). The CDR3 has 15 residues. Trimming cost V 2 bases and J 5 bases; bases outside gene matches: 4. This chain's CDR3 is CASSLTGTGGNEQYF. The CDR3 DNA reads as TGTGCCAGCAGCTTAACCGGGACAGGGGGCAACGAGCAGTACTTC.

The chain couples TRBV5-6 to TRBJ2-7; TRBD1 might be the D (6 bases). This CDR3 contains 16 residues. Germline V gives CDR1 SGHDT, CDR2 YYEEEE. V was cut by 6 bases and J by 2 bases, with 21 bases left in between. The CDR3 is CASTEIGTLITYEQYF. For the CDR3, the DNA is TGTGCCAGCACCGAGATAGGGACACTGATAACCTACGAGCAGTACTTC.

The chain uses TRBV13 and TRBJ1-2, with D perhaps matching TRBD1 (6 bases). V lost 2 bases and J 8 bases, leaving 12 bases between the germline ends. Germline V CDR1 and CDR2: PRHDT, FYEKMQ (reference sequence). The CDR3 totals 13 residues. CDR3 in DNA: TGTGCCAGCAGCTTAAGGGGGGAGGGAGGCTACACCTTC. Residues: CASSLRGEGGYTF.